This T cell receptor beta chain was observed in a study of cytomegalovirus exposure and HLA in healthy donors. PCR employed 60 Vbeta and 13 Jbeta primers. Assay used: immunoSEQ multiplex PCR; TCRdb lists only in-frame clones, some missing. This sample carries roughly 84,000 clones, 55% to 65% of them seen once, and the ten largest clones take over 12%. Trimming removed 1 base at V and 8 bases at J, with 11 bases between. Germline CDR1 and CDR2: SNHLY and FYNNEI. The length of the CDR3 is 14 residues. The V call is TRBV2, the J call TRBJ2-2; tentatively, D is TRBD1 (6 bases). Sequenced: PBMCs. This sequence was found in a woman aged 40 to 55 in good health and CMV-seropositive. The chain's CDR3 is CASSEVRGRGELFF. CDR3 DNA: TGTGCCAGCAGTGAAGTAAGGGGGAGAGGGGAGCTGTTTTTT.